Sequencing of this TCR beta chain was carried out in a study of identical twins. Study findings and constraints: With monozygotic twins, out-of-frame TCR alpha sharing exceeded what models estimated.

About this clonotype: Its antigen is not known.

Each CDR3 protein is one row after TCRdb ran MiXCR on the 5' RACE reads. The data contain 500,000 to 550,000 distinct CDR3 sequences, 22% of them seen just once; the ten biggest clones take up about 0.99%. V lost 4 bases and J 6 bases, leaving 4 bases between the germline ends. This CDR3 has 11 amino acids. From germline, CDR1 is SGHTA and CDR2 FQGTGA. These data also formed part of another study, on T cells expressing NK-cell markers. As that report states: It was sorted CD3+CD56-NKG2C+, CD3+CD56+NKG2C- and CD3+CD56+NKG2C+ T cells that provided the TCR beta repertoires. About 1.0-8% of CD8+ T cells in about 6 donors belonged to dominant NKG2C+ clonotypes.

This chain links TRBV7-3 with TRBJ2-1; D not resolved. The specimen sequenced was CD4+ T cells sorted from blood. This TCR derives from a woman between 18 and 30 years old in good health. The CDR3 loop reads CASSSSNEQFF. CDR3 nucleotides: TGTGCCAGCAGCTCGAGCAATGAGCAGTTCTTC.